Shown below are 28 T cell receptor beta chains from a single sample sequenced in a study of metastatic and nonmetastatic thyroid tumors. All patients reached thyroid surgery having received no treatment beforehand. TCRdb re-called the PCR reads with MiXCR. The sample lists approximately 12,000 clones, roughly 31% seen once, with about 15% in the top ten. Sequenced: tumor tissue. The receptor set was obtained from a male donor with papillary thyroid cancer or a benign thyroid nodule (not recorded which). Some clones in this sample may be carry-over from other donors' samples.

Only one count was recorded for this clone. The CDR3 sequence is CSARAGAPYEQYF. Here the CDR3 DNA reads TGCAGTGCTAGGGCGGGGGCCCCCTACGAGCAGTACTTC. The chain recombines TRBV20-1 with TRBJ2-7; the D gene is possibly TRBD2 (7 bases). CDR1 is DFQATT, CDR2 SNEGSKA, per germline (reference sequence). Trimming pared 3 bases from V and 2 bases from J, leaving 11 bases between. The CDR3 has 13 amino acids.

This clone was picked up many times. Written as DNA, the CDR3 is TGTGCCAGCAGTAAAGAGGGAGTTGCAACTAATGAAAAACTGTTTTTT. This codes for CASSKEGVATNEKLFF. This chain links TRBV28 with TRBJ1-4; D is unresolved. The CDR3 contains 16 residues. Germline-derived CDR1 and CDR2 are MDHEN and SYDVKM. The germline V and J ends were trimmed by 5 bases and 0 bases, with 13 bases remaining between them. The full variable domain, rest sourced from reference TRBV28 and TRBJ1-4, is DVKVTQSSRYLVKRTGEKVFLECVQDMDHENMFWYRQDPGLGLRLIYFSYDVKMKEKGDIPEGYSVSREKKERFSLILESASTNQTSMYLCASSKEGVATNEKLFFGSGTQLSVL.

By sample share, this clone is medium-sized. V usage is TRBV6-1 and J usage is TRBJ1-1; D possibly corresponds to TRBD1 (5 bases). Trimming took 5 bases from V and 7 from J, leaving 14 bases between them. Germline CDR1 is MNHNS and CDR2 is SASEGT. The CDR3 consists of 13 residues. For the CDR3, the DNA is TGTGCCAGCAGTTTCACGGGGGACCTTGAAGCTTTCTTT. Its protein is CASSFTGDLEAFF.

This chain uses TRBV7-2 with TRBJ2-7; 7 nucleotides match TRBD2. Germline trimming cut 0 bases from V and 0 bases from J; bases unmatched to any gene: 2. This CDR3 is 15 amino acids long. CDR1 is SGHTA, CDR2 FQGNSA, per germline. The chain's CDR3 is CASSLAGGFSYEQYF. For the CDR3, the DNA is TGTGCCAGCAGCTTAGCGGGGGGGTTCTCCTACGAGCAGTACTTC.

The table lists this clone with many counts. The chain couples TRBV10-1 to TRBJ1-1, with TRBD1 matching over 9 bases. Trimming removed 5 bases from V and 5 bases from J; junction bases left unmatched: 3. The CDR3 length is 13 residues. The germline CDR1 and CDR2 sequences are WNHNN and SYGVQD (reference sequence). CDR3 nucleotides: TGCGCCAGCAGTAGACAGGGGGAGACTGAAGCTTTCTTT. This codes for CASSRQGETEAFF.

The gene calls are TRBV5-1 and TRBJ1-1; no clear D gene. Trimming removed 0 bases at V and 0 bases at J, with 12 bases between. This CDR3 comprises 16 residues. The germline V gene encodes CDR1 SGHRS and CDR2 YFSETQ. CDR3 DNA sequence: TGCGCCAGCAGCTTGGGGGTCTTCACCATGAACACTGAAGCTTTCTTT. Its protein is CASSLGVFTMNTEAFF. Looking up the rest from reference TRBV5-1 and TRBJ1-1 gives the full variable domain: KAGVTQTPRYLIKTRGQQVTLSCSPISGHRSVSWYQQTPGQGLQFLFEYFSETQRNKGNFPGRFSGRQFSNSRSEMNVSTLELGDSALYLCASSLGVFTMNTEAFFGQGTRLTVV.

This sequence joins TRBV12-3 or TRBV12-4 and TRBJ1-1; maybe TRBD1 (6 bases). V was cut by 3 bases and J by 1 base, with 15 bases left in between. This CDR3 contains 16 residues. This CDR3 is CASSLKAGEGNTEAFF. The CDR3 DNA follows: TGTGCCAGCAGTTTGAAGGCAGGGGAGGGGAACACTGAAGCTTTCTTT.

The chain uses TRBV18 and TRBJ1-3; no definite D call. CDR1 KGHSH and CDR2 LQKENI come from the germline V gene. This CDR3 spans 15 amino acids. The germline V and J ends were trimmed by 6 bases and 8 bases, with 20 bases remaining between them. CDR3 residues: CASSPRMEGGDTIYF. DNA for the CDR3: TGTGCCAGCTCCCCCAGGATGGAAGGAGGAGACACCATATATTTT. Complete variable domain (other parts from reference TRBV18 and TRBJ1-3): NAGVMQNPRHLVRRRGQEARLRCSPMKGHSHVYWYRQLPEEGLKFMVYLQKENIIDESGMPKERFSAEFPKEGPSILRIQQVVRGDSAAYFCASSPRMEGGDTIYFGEGSWLTVV.

This clone is medium-sized by share. The chain combines TRBV5-5 with TRBJ1-1; tentatively, D is TRBD1 (6 bases). Trimming removed 4 bases at V and 4 bases at J, with 11 bases between. There are 13 residues in the CDR3. Germline V lookup: CDR1 SGHKS, CDR2 YYEKEE (reference sequence). The CDR3, as DNA: TGTGCCAGCAGCCTAACAGGGTTCACTGAAGCTTTCTTT. It translates to CASSLTGFTEAFF.

The V and J genes are TRBV20-1 and TRBJ2-1; D call uncertain. Trimming stripped 0 bases from V and 5 bases from J, with 8 bases between. The CDR3 runs to 13 residues. Germline V gene sequence: CDR1 DFQATT, CDR2 SNEGSKA (reference sequence). CDR3 region: CSAREWQNNEQFF. The CDR3 coding sequence is TGCAGTGCTAGAGAGTGGCAGAACAATGAGCAGTTCTTC.

V is TRBV18 and J is TRBJ2-7, with TRBD1 matching 7 bases. The CDR3 totals 15 residues. Germline V gives CDR1 KGHSH, CDR2 LQKENI. V was pared by 3 bases and J by 2 bases, with 7 bases of the junction left unmatched. The CDR3 is CASSPNRDSPYEQYF. The CDR3 DNA follows: TGTGCCAGCTCACCGAACCGGGACAGCCCCTACGAGCAGTACTTC.

This clone was counted between two and nine times. The chain carries TRBV28 and TRBJ1-2, with D unclear. The CDR3 is made up of 15 amino acids. Per germline, CDR1 MDHEN and CDR2 SYDVKM. V gave up 2 bases and J gave up 8 bases, with 18 bases separating them. The CDR3 reads CASSLSIGSLKGYTF. In DNA, the CDR3 is TGTGCCAGCAGTTTAAGTATAGGTTCCCTTAAGGGCTACACCTTC.

In its sample, this clone ranks as medium-sized. The chain is built from TRBV6-1 and TRBJ1-4; perhaps TRBD1 as D (5 bases). The ends were cut back, 5 bases at V and 8 bases at J, with 15 bases in the middle. The germline gives CDR1 MNHNS, CDR2 SASEGT. This CDR3 region has 14 residues. The CDR3 spells CASSPWGSGEKLFF. The CDR3 DNA follows: TGTGCCAGCAGTCCCTGGGGCTCGGGCGAAAAACTGTTTTTT.

The V call is TRBV5-1, the J call TRBJ1-1, with TRBD1 matching over 7 bases. CDR3 length equals 13 residues. Trimming took 5 bases from V and 3 from J; bases not matched to a gene: 4. Germline V lookup: CDR1 SGHRS, CDR2 YFSETQ. The CDR3 sequence is CASRYQGDTEAFF. CDR3 sequence (DNA): TGCGCCAGCAGGTACCAGGGGGACACTGAAGCTTTCTTT.

Comments on this clone: A read error may account for a junction end that differs from germline. Other DNA sequences in the sample encode the same CDR3. The V call is TRBV6-5, the J call TRBJ1-2; 8 bases agree with TRBD1. Germline V gives CDR1 MNHEY, CDR2 SVGAGI. The CDR3 totals 13 residues. CDR3 sequence: CASSYSQGEGYTF. CDR3 bases: TGTGCCAGCAGCTACTCACAGGGGGAGGGCTACACCTTC.

This clone was seen a handful of times. The V call is TRBV6-4, the J call TRBJ2-1; 8 bases match TRBD2. V shed 3 bases and J 3 bases; nucleotides not matched to a gene: 4. Per germline, CDR1 MRHNA and CDR2 SNTAGT. The CDR3 contains 15 residues. CDR3 DNA sequence: TGTGCCAGCAGTGAACGGGGGGGCTTCTACAATGAGCAGTTCTTC. This gives the protein CASSERGGFYNEQFF.

This clone was seen a few times. The junction does not match germline at one end; this may be a read error. V is TRBV7-8 and J is TRBJ2-7; maybe TRBD1 (6 bases). Germline values: CDR1 SGHVS, CDR2 FQNEAQ. This CDR3 spans 12 amino acids. The CDR3, as DNA: TGTGCCAGCAGTTTAACACAGGGTGAGCGGTACTTC. It translates to CASSLTQGERYF.

This clone was counted many times. The gene calls are TRBV20-1 and TRBJ1-6; D possibly corresponds to TRBD1 (5 bases). V lost 1 base and J 9 bases, leaving 10 bases between the germline ends. CDR3 length: 13 amino acids. Germline V CDR1 and CDR2: DFQATT, SNEGSKA (reference sequence). The CDR3 reads CSARGDGSSPLHF. CDR3 bases: TGCAGTGCTAGAGGGGACGGCAGTTCACCCCTCCACTTT.

The chain combines TRBV7-3 with TRBJ2-2; no definite D call. V was cut by 5 bases and J by 5 bases, with 15 bases left in between. The germline V gene has CDR1 SGHTA and CDR2 FQGTGA. The CDR3 contains 15 residues. The CDR3 region has the DNA TGTGCCAGCAGCGTCACCGCGAAGCCTACCGGGGAGCTGTTTTTT. This codes for CASSVTAKPTGELFF.

This clone appeared a few times. The V and J genes are TRBV6-1 and TRBJ2-6, with TRBD1 identical over 10 bases. The V gene's germline CDR1 is MNHNS and CDR2 SASEGT. This CDR3 is 17 amino acids long. The junction had 5 bases not matched to a gene; V was cut back by 6 bases and J by 0 bases. CDR3 loop: CASRKGQGGSGANVLTF. The CDR3 DNA is TGTGCCAGCAGGAAAGGACAGGGGGGCTCTGGGGCCAACGTCCTGACTTTC.

There are a few counts of this clone. The chain has TRBV6-1 and TRBJ2-3; 11 bases match TRBD2. The CDR3 is 15 amino acids. V dropped 1 base and J dropped 4; count of bases not matched to a gene: 1. The germline V gene has CDR1 MNHNS and CDR2 SASEGT. The CDR3 is CASSEVSGGADTQYF. CDR3 nucleotides: TGTGCCAGCAGTGAAGTTAGCGGGGGGGCAGATACGCAGTATTTT.

This clone is medium-sized within its sample. Other nucleotide sequences from this sample produce the same CDR3. The CDR3: CASSLGTGTGELFF. The CDR3 DNA is TGTGCCAGCAGCTTGGGGACAGGCACCGGGGAGCTGTTTTTT. The gene calls are TRBV7-2 and TRBJ2-2; TRBD1 aligns across 8 bases. Trimming took 3 bases from V and 4 from J; bases not matched to a gene: 1. This CDR3 comprises 14 residues. Per the germline V gene, CDR1 is SGHTA and CDR2 is FQGNSA.

This clone was observed many times. The CDR3 nucleotides are TGTGCCAGTAGCTCCTCTAGAAATGAGCAGTTCTTC. Its protein is CASSSSRNEQFF. The rearrangement links TRBV19 to TRBJ2-1, with D unresolved. The CDR3 has 12 amino acids. Germline lookup yields CDR1 LNHDA and CDR2 SQIVND (reference sequence). V was pared by 6 bases and J by 7 bases, with 10 bases between.

The rearrangement links TRBV6-1 to TRBJ2-7; D remains ambiguous. The CDR3 loop spans 15 amino acids. The V end was cut by 5 bases, the J end by 1 base, with 15 bases between. Per the germline V gene, CDR1 is MNHNS and CDR2 is SASEGT. CDR3 nucleotide sequence: TGTGCCAGCAGTCCCGAGGCAGGACCTTCCTACGAGCAGTACTTC. Translation: CASSPEAGPSYEQYF.

This clone was observed a few times. J is TRBJ2-1 and V is TRBV6-1; D is undetermined. Germline lookup yields CDR1 MNHNS and CDR2 SASEGT. Trimming pared 3 bases from V and 5 bases from J, leaving 8 bases between. The CDR3 spans 13 residues. The DNA of the CDR3 is TGTGCCAGCAGTGACCAGGCCCACAATGAGCAGTTCTTC. Its translation: CASSDQAHNEQFF.

J is TRBJ2-1 and V is TRBV14, with 14 bases that match TRBD2. Germline V gene sequence: CDR1 SGHDN, CDR2 FVKESK. CDR3 length equals 15 residues. With V trimmed by 4 bases and J by 10 bases, 6 bases remained unmatched. The CDR3 nucleotides are TGTGCCAGCAGCCCGACTAGCGGGAGGGCTGGAGAGCAGTTCTTC. Translation gives CASSPTSGRAGEQFF. Together with reference TRBV14 and TRBJ2-1, the CDR3 gives the full variable domain: EAGVTQFPSHSVIEKGQTVTLRCDPISGHDNLYWYRRVMGKEIKFLLHFVKESKQDESGMPNNRFLAERTGGTYSTLKVQPAELEDSGVYFCASSPTSGRAGEQFFGPGTRLTVL.

This clone has more than one count but fewer than ten. DNA of the CDR3: TGTGCCAGCAGGAAGGCAGGGGCCACCGAAGCTTTCTTT. It is translated as CASRKAGATEAFF. The V call is TRBV6-1, the J call TRBJ1-1, with D tentatively TRBD1 (6 bases). V was shortened by 6 bases and J by 8 bases, with 16 bases between the two germline ends. The CDR3 has 13 residues. Germline loops: CDR1 MNHNS, CDR2 SASEGT.

This clone was picked up many times. The chain combines TRBV6-5 with TRBJ2-3; no clear D gene. V dropped 3 bases and J dropped 2 bases, with 9 bases sitting between them. The CDR3 contains 14 residues. The germline CDR1 and CDR2 sequences are MNHEY and SVGAGI. CDR3 in amino acids: CASSYIQITDTQYF. The DNA for the CDR3 is TGTGCCAGCAGTTATATACAGATCACAGATACGCAGTATTTT.